The clone carrying this T cell receptor beta chain was picked up many times. V dropped 8 bases and J dropped 8; count of bases not matched to a gene: 12. This CDR3 region has 14 residues. CDR1 is MDHEN, CDR2 SYDVKM, per germline. Unsorted bulk tissue, 20-30 mg of it, served as the source for co-extraction of RNA and DNA. Total RNA amounting to roughly 480 ng was the source from which TCR beta cDNA was made with a constant-region primer. Libraries of TCR beta came from three nested multiplex PCR rounds with slightly modified ARM-PCR. For approximately 10 cycles apiece, the opening two PCR rounds ran with TRBV1-TRBV30 forward primers and a C-beta reverse primer. TCRdb re-derived calls from the multiplex PCR reads in MiXCR, one entry per CDR3 protein. The sample holds around 100,000 distinct CDR3 sequences; around 63% are singletons and the top ten take over 9%. This sample stems from a study of tumor-infiltrating lymphocytes in primary liver carcinoma. At the level of the study: Among the tumors, stages were T1-T3 N0M0 and sizes about 4 to 10 cm.

The clonotype was recovered from a woman aged 60-70 years with primary liver carcinoma and hepatitis B virus infection. The chain uses TRBV28 and TRBJ2-1, with 7 bases that match TRBD2. The sequenced material came from liver tumor tissue from sampling region 5. Subset given: tumor region T5, tumor centre. In nucleotides, the CDR3 is TGTGCCAGCGCCTTCGGGGGAGGGCTTTATGAGCAGTTCTTC. This gives the protein CASAFGGGLYEQFF.